These 21 T cell receptor beta chains share one sample of origin, sequenced in a study of patients and donors after allogeneic stem cell transplantation. A single record per CDR3 protein comes from TCRdb applying MiXCR to the RT-PCR reads. This sample has 200,000 to 250,000 distinct CDR3 sequences; 11% to 15% occur once, and the top ten carry around a tenth. Sequenced: blood, either unsorted or a sorted T cell fraction (not recorded which). The source is a human donor who was either an allogeneic HSCT recipient or a stem cell or donor lymphocyte infusion donor (not recorded which). It is not recorded whose cells these are; they may come from a transplant donor.

This clonotype appeared many times. The chain couples TRBV11-2 to TRBJ2-1; D is ambiguous. Germline V lookup: CDR1 SGHAT, CDR2 FQNNGV. Trimming cost V 5 bases and J 5 bases, with 10 bases left between them. The CDR3 is 13 residues long. The CDR3 nucleotides are TGTGCCAGCAGCATCTATAGGAACAATGAGCAGTTCTTC. Its translation: CASSIYRNNEQFF.

V usage is TRBV7-2 and J usage is TRBJ1-2, with D tentatively TRBD1 (6 bases). Trimming pared 1 base from V and 3 bases from J, leaving 9 bases between. The length of the CDR3 is 14 residues. Germline V gene sequence: CDR1 SGHTA, CDR2 FQGNSA. This chain's CDR3 is CASSLGQEYYGYTF. CDR3 DNA sequence: TGTGCCAGCAGCTTAGGACAGGAGTACTATGGCTACACCTTC.

This clonotype came up a few times. The genes are TRBV30 and TRBJ2-1; D is tentatively TRBD1 or TRBD2 (6 bases each). The CDR3 extends over 19 amino acids. The germline CDR1 and CDR2 sequences are GTSNPN and SVGIG (reference sequence). Between the trimmed V and J ends, which lost 2 bases and 0 bases, there was a span of 23 bases. CDR3 DNA: TGTGCCTGGAGTCCCCTCACCTTATACAGGGAGGACTCCTACAATGAGCAGTTCTTC. Its protein is CAWSPLTLYREDSYNEQFF.

V gene TRBV3-1 combines with J gene TRBJ2-7; 10 bases match TRBD2. V was pared by 3 bases and J by 4 bases, with 12 bases of the junction left unmatched. Germline lookup yields CDR1 LGHDT and CDR2 YNNKEL (reference sequence). This CDR3 comprises 17 residues. DNA of the CDR3: TGTGCCAGCAGCCACGGGAGTGCTAGCGGGAGTATTTACGAGCAGTACTTC. Its translation: CASSHGSASGSIYEQYF.

This clonotype showed up just a few times. This CDR3 reads CASSYRRLHEQFF. The CDR3 DNA is TGTGCCAGCAGTTATCGCCGGCTTCATGAGCAGTTCTTC. The chain carries TRBV6-5 and TRBJ2-1; D is undetermined. CDR1 is MNHEY, CDR2 SVGAGI, per germline. The CDR3 is 13 residues long. V was pared by 3 bases and J by 8 bases, with 11 bases between.

This clonotype was seen ten or more times. The germline gene is not matched at one end of the junction; a read error may be the cause. The V and J genes are TRBV20-1 and TRBJ2-1, with D unclear. The CDR3 consists of 13 residues. Per germline, CDR1 DFQATT and CDR2 SNEGSKA (reference sequence). DNA for the CDR3: TGCAGTGCAAGAGCCCGTCGGTGGGTTGAGCAGTTCTTC. Translated: CSARARRWVEQFF.

A few counts support this clonotype. The chain combines TRBV20-1 with TRBJ1-4; D perhaps matches TRBD1 (5 bases). This CDR3 has 13 amino acids. The V gene's germline CDR1 is DFQATT and CDR2 SNEGSKA (reference sequence). The V end lost 4 bases, the J end lost 4 bases, and 10 bases lay between the germline ends. As DNA, the CDR3 is TGCAGTGCTACCCGGGGCTTTAATGAAAAACTGTTTTTT. Protein: CSATRGFNEKLFF.

This clonotype was picked up many times. The genes are TRBV20-1 and TRBJ1-5; no reliable D call. This CDR3 comprises 14 residues. Per germline, CDR1 DFQATT and CDR2 SNEGSKA (reference sequence). Trimming removed 1 base at V and 11 bases at J, with 18 bases between. CDR3 amino acids: CSARVPTGPRTQHF. The CDR3 DNA is TGCAGTGCTAGAGTACCGACCGGGCCCAGGACCCAGCATTTT.

At least ten counts were recorded for this clonotype. The rearrangement links TRBV6-1 to TRBJ2-2; the D is unclear. The CDR3 totals 14 residues. Germline V lookup: CDR1 MNHNS, CDR2 SASEGT. V was shortened by 6 bases and J by 5 bases, with 13 bases between the two germline ends. CDR3 protein: CASRPIQRTGELFF. DNA of the CDR3: TGTGCCAGCAGGCCCATCCAGAGGACCGGGGAGCTGTTTTTT.

This clonotype was counted at least ten times. The rearrangement joins TRBV2 to TRBJ2-6; tentatively, D is TRBD2 (5 bases). CDR3 length: 15 amino acids. Per the germline V gene, CDR1 is SNHLY and CDR2 is FYNNEI. Deletions cut 6 bases from V and 4 bases from J, with 13 bases between. CDR3 in amino acids: CASRAGSSGANVLTF. CDR3 in DNA: TGTGCCAGCAGGGCTGGGAGCTCCGGGGCCAACGTCCTGACTTTC.

The chain recombines TRBV6-1 with TRBJ2-7; weak D call: TRBD1 (5 bases). The CDR3 runs 13 residues. V lost 5 bases to trimming and J lost 3 bases, with 11 bases between them. The germline V gene encodes CDR1 MNHNS and CDR2 SASEGT. The DNA of the CDR3 is TGTGCCAGCAGTACAGGACAACGCTACGAGCAGTACTTC. Translated: CASSTGQRYEQYF.

This chain connects TRBV12-3 or TRBV12-4 to TRBJ2-1, with D possibly being TRBD2 (5 bases). Trimming took 1 base from V and 12 from J, leaving 10 bases between them. The CDR3 length is 12 residues. This chain's CDR3 is CASSLGASRQFF. The CDR3 nucleotides read TGTGCCAGCAGTTTAGGGGCTAGCCGGCAGTTCTTC.

J is TRBJ2-4 and V is TRBV12-3 or TRBV12-4; unclear D gene. This CDR3 is built from 13 residues. Between the trimmed V and J ends, which lost 6 bases and 12 bases, there was a span of 18 bases. CDR3 sequence: CASSTGQKYPQYF. The CDR3 DNA follows: TGTGCCAGCAGCACGGGCCAAAAATACCCTCAGTACTTC.

CDR3 in amino acids: CASTRGDGTEAFF. The CDR3 DNA reads TGTGCCAGTACACGAGGGGACGGCACTGAAGCTTTCTTT. V and J are TRBV19 and TRBJ1-1; possible D gene TRBD1, 5 bases. The CDR3 has 13 residues. Looked up from germline, CDR1 is LNHDA and CDR2 is SQIVND (reference sequence). The ends were cut back, 7 bases at V and 4 bases at J, with 13 bases in the middle.

V and J are TRBV7-9 and TRBJ2-3; D is unclear. Trimming cost V 3 bases and J 4 bases, with 11 bases left between them. The CDR3 totals 14 residues. Germline CDR1 reads SEHNR; CDR2 reads FQNEAQ (reference sequence). CDR3 DNA: TGTGCCAGCAGCTTCGGTCACGGACCAGATACGCAGTATTTT. This gives the protein CASSFGHGPDTQYF.

This chain joins TRBV5-8 and TRBJ2-7, with 7 positions matching TRBD1. CDR3 size: 13 residues. Germline lookup yields CDR1 SGHTS and CDR2 YDEGEE. J gave up 7 bases and V 0 bases, and 4 bases lay outside the gene matches. The CDR3 reads CASSLEGAREQYF. CDR3 DNA: TGTGCCAGCAGCTTGGAGGGGGCAAGAGAGCAGTACTTC. The whole variable domain, remainder taken from reference TRBV5-8 and TRBJ2-7, is EAGVTQSPTHLIKTRGQQATLRCSPISGHTSVYWYQQALGLGLQFLLWYDEGEERNRGNFPPRFSGRQFPNYSSELNVNALELEDSALYLCASSLEGAREQYFGPGTRLTVT.

There are a few counts of this clonotype. The chain uses TRBV9 and TRBJ2-3; 9 nucleotides match TRBD2. CDR1 is SGDLS, CDR2 YYNGEE, per germline. V shed 0 bases, J shed 2 bases, and the junction held 1 base outside the gene matches. CDR3 length equals 15 residues. The CDR3 loop is CASSVGLADTDTQYF. The CDR3 DNA sequence: TGTGCCAGCAGCGTAGGACTAGCGGACACAGATACGCAGTATTTT. Combining the CDR3 with reference TRBV9 and TRBJ2-3 gives the whole variable domain DSGVTQTPKHLITATGQRVTLRCSPRSGDLSVYWYQQSLDQGLQFLIQYYNGEERAKGNILERFSAQQFPDLHSELNLSSLELGDSALYFCASSVGLADTDTQYFGPGTRLTVL.

In its sample, this clonotype was seen many times. V usage is TRBV12-3 or TRBV12-4 and J usage is TRBJ1-4; D ambiguous. The CDR3 has 12 residues. Trimming stripped 1 base from V and 10 bases from J, with 7 bases between. The CDR3 bases are TGTGCCAGCAGTTTAGTTTCCGGAAAACTGTTTTTT. Protein: CASSLVSGKLFF.

This clonotype was observed a handful of times. The chain couples TRBV2 to TRBJ1-1; D gene unclear. The length of the CDR3 is 14 residues. Germline V lookup: CDR1 SNHLY, CDR2 FYNNEI. The V end lost 1 base, the J end lost 4 bases, and 10 bases lay between the germline ends. CDR3 coding DNA: TGTGCCAGCAGTGAAGGGGGAGGAAGCACTGAAGCTTTCTTT. Amino acids: CASSEGGGSTEAFF.

Only a few counts were recorded for this clonotype. The CDR3 here is CASSHGTHSNQPQHF. DNA for the CDR3: TGTGCCAGCAGCCACGGGACTCATAGCAATCAGCCCCAGCATTTT. The rearrangement uses TRBV28 and TRBJ1-5; perhaps TRBD1 as D (5 bases). Trimming removed 6 bases from V and 0 bases from J, with 12 bases in between. Per germline, CDR1 MDHEN and CDR2 SYDVKM. This CDR3 region has 15 residues.

This clonotype was found many times. The chain uses TRBV27 and TRBJ1-6; tentatively, D is TRBD1 (5 bases). With 4 bases removed from V and 5 bases from J, the gap between germline ends came to 15 bases. CDR3 size: 16 residues. Per germline, CDR1 MNHEY and CDR2 SMNVEV (reference sequence). CDR3 sequence reads: CASSSIWTSHNSPLHF. For the CDR3, the DNA is TGTGCCAGCAGTTCTATTTGGACATCCCATAATTCACCCCTCCACTTT.